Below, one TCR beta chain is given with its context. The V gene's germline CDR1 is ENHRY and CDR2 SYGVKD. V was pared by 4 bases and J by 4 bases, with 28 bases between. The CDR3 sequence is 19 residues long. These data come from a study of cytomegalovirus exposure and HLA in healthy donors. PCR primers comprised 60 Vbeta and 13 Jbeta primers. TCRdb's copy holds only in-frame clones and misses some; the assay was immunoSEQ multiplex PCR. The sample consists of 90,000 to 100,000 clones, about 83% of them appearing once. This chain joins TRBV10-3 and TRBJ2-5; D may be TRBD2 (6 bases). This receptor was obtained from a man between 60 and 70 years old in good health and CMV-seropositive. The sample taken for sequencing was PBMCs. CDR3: CAISGTEGKDWVVGETQYF. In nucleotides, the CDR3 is TGTGCCATCAGTGGGACGGAGGGTAAAGACTGGGTTGTGGGAGAGACCCAGTACTTC.